A single sample gave rise to the 3 T cell receptor beta chains below, sequenced in a study of graft-versus-host responses after intestinal transplantation. Clones were sequenced by immunoSEQ multiplex PCR, and TCRdb holds only the in-frame ones, with some missing. The table has under 75,000 clones, almost 90% seen once; the top ten hold roughly 4%. These receptors' targets are unknown. The sample consisted of unstimulated CD8+ T cells sorted from spleen or lymph node cells, taken before transplant. These receptors were obtained from a human donor who was the organ donor for an intestinal transplant.

This clone was recorded only once. The rearrangement joins TRBV5-6 to TRBJ2-7; 8 nucleotides align to TRBD1. The CDR3 covers 15 residues. The germline gives CDR1 SGHDT, CDR2 YYEEEE. The ends lost 2 bases at V and 3 bases at J; junction bases unmatched: 7. The CDR3 here is CASSLRQGFHYEQYV. The CDR3 DNA follows: TGTGCCAGCAGCTTAAGACAGGGGTTCCACTACGAGCAGTACGTC.

In its sample, this clone was seen a few times. The J gene is TRBJ1-5, the V gene TRBV19, with unresolved D. V was pared by 10 bases and J by 5 bases, with 6 bases between. The CDR3 is 10 residues long. Germline CDR1 is LNHDA and CDR2 is SQIVND (reference sequence). This chain's CDR3 is CATGYQPQHF. DNA for the CDR3: TGTGCCACCGGTTATCAGCCCCAGCATTTT. The full variable domain, completed using reference TRBV19 and TRBJ1-5, is DGGITQSPKYLFRKEGQNVTLSCEQNLNHDAMYWYRQDPGQGLRLIYYSQIVNDFQKGDIAEGYSVSREKKESFPLTVTSAQKNPTAFYLCATGYQPQHFGDGTRLSIL.

Turning to this clone: One end of the junction does not line up with germline, which may come from a read error. The J gene is TRBJ2-5, the V gene TRBV7-7, with TRBD1 as a possible D gene (5 bases). The germline gives CDR1 SSHAT, CDR2 FNYEAQ (reference sequence). The CDR3 totals 13 residues. The CDR3 sequence is CASSRQYEETQYF. In nucleotides, the CDR3 is TGTGCTAGCAGCCGACAGTATGAAGAGACCCAGTACTTC.